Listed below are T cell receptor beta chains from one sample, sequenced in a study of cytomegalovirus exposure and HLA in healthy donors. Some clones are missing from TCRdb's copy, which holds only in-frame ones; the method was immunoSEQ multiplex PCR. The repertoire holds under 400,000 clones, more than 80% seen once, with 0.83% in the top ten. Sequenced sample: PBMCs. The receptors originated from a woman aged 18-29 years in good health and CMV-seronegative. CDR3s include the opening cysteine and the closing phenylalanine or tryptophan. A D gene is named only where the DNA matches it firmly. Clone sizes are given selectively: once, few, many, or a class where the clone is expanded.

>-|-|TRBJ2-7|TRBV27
CASSLTPSYEQYF
TGTGCCAGCAGTTTGACACCATCCTACGAGCAGTACTTC
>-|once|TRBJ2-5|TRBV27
CASSPYYLGATQETQYF
TGTGCCAGCAGTCCCTACTACCTGGGGGCCACCCAAGAGACCCAGTACTTC
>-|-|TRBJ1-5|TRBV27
CASSLLAHTQPQHF
TGTGCCAGCAGTTTATTGGCACATACGCAGCCCCAGCATTTT
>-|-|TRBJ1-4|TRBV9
CASSASVKLQGEKLFF
TGTGCCAGCAGCGCCTCTGTTAAGTTACAGGGTGAAAAACTGTTTTTT
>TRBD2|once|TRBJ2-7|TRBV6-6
CASSLGLAVEQYF
TGTGCCAGCAGTTTGGGACTAGCGGTGGAGCAGTACTTC
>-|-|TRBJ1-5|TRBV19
CASSILSHTINQPQHF
TGTGCCAGTAGTATTCTCTCACATACAATCAATCAGCCCCAGCATTTT
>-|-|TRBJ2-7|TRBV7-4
CASSLAVSIEVYEQYF
TGTGCCAGCAGCTTAGCAGTGTCTATAGAGGTATACGAGCAGTACTTC
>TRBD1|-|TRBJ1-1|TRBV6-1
CASSELSGQPGSRAGAFF
TGTGCCAGCAGTGAACTATCGGGACAGCCCGGGAGCCGGGCGGGAGCTTTCTTT
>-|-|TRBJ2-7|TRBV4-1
CASSQVGEASYEQYF
TGCGCCAGCAGCCAAGTGGGGGAGGCCTCCTACGAGCAGTACTTC
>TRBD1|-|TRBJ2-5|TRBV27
CASRQGARETQYF
TGTGCCAGCAGACAGGGGGCACGCGAGACCCAGTACTTC
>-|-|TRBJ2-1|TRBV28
CASSNPGDFLVYEQFF
TGTGCCAGCAGTAACCCTGGGGACTTCCTGGTCTATGAGCAGTTCTTC
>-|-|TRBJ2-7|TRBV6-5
CASSSTAKGGYYEQYF
TGTGCCAGCAGTTCGACAGCCAAGGGAGGTTATTACGAGCAGTACTTC
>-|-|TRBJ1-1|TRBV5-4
CASSLGQSNTEAFF
TGTGCCAGCAGCTTGGGACAGTCGAACACTGAAGCTTTCTTT
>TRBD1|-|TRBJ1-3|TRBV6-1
CASKEGARDTIYF
TGTGCCAGCAAAGAGGGGGCCCGAGACACCATATATTTT
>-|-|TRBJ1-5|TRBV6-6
CASSPRGGGSNQPQHF
TGTGCCAGCAGTCCCCGGGGGGGAGGCAGCAATCAGCCCCAGCATTTT
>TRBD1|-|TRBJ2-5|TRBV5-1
CASSGTGFDWETQYF
TGCGCCAGCAGCGGGACAGGGTTTGATTGGGAGACCCAGTACTTC
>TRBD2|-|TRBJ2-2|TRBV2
CASRERLLAGGPRSNTGELFF
TGTGCCAGCAGAGAACGATTACTAGCGGGGGGGCCTCGTTCTAACACCGGGGAGCTGTTTTTT
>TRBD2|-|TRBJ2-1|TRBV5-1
CASSLAGTSGLLDEQFF
TGCGCCAGCAGCTTGGCCGGGACTAGCGGACTTTTGGATGAGCAGTTCTTC
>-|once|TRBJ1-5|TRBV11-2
CASSLARDPGEGQPQHF
TGTGCCAGCAGCTTAGCCCGAGATCCCGGGGAGGGTCAGCCCCAGCATTTT
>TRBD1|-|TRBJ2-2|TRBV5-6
CASSSPDHPRGLHTGELFF
TGTGCCAGCAGCTCCCCGGACCATCCCAGGGGGCTTCACACCGGGGAGCTGTTTTTT
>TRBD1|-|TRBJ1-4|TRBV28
CASSPTGGSSNEKLFF
TGTGCCAGCAGTCCGACAGGGGGATCTAGTAATGAAAAACTGTTTTTT
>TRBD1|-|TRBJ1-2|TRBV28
CASSSRQGVGNYGYTF
TGTGCCAGCAGTTCGAGACAGGGGGTGGGTAACTATGGCTACACCTTC